These 6 T cell receptor beta chains were sequenced from one sample in a study of blood T cell repertoires in COVID-19. The table came from immunoSEQ multiplex PCR; TCRdb's copy has only in-frame clones and leaves some out. The table has about 210,000 clones, more than 70% seen once. Input material: PBMCs or T cells enriched from blood (not recorded which). The receptors here all came from a young man with acute COVID-19.

This clone was found many times. The gene calls are TRBV3-1 (or the pseudogene TRBV3-2) and TRBJ2-2; D unclear. CDR3 length: 15 amino acids. CDR1 is LGHDT and CDR2 is YNNKEL in the germline V gene (reference sequence). V shed 6 bases and J shed 5 bases, with 16 bases lying between them. CDR3 loop: CASSHGPRGTGELFF. CDR3 coding DNA: TGTGCCAGCAGTCATGGGCCTCGTGGAACCGGGGAGCTGTTTTTT.

The chain combines TRBV27 with TRBJ1-6, with D perhaps TRBD1 (5 bases). CDR1 is MNHEY and CDR2 is SMNVEV in the germline V gene (reference sequence). The length of the CDR3 is 15 residues. Between the trimmed V and J ends, which lost 5 bases and 13 bases, there was a span of 21 bases. The CDR3 region has the DNA TGTGCCAGCAGTCCCAGCAGGGAGGGTGCTTGGCCCCTCCACTTT. The encoded protein is CASSPSREGAWPLHF.

This chain links TRBV9 with TRBJ2-3; 11 positions match TRBD2. Trimming at V came to 6 bases and at J to 1 base, leaving 4 bases not matched to a gene. The CDR3 length is 15 residues. Germline V gene data show CDR1 as SGDLS and CDR2 as YYNGEE. CDR3 amino acids: CASTPGLAGTDTQYF. As DNA, the CDR3 is TGTGCCAGCACCCCGGGACTAGCGGGCACAGATACGCAGTATTTT.

J is TRBJ1-4 and V is TRBV5-1; 10 nucleotides match TRBD1. The length of the CDR3 is 17 residues. Germline CDR1 SGHRS, CDR2 YFSETQ. V shed 1 base, J shed 12 bases, and the junction held 15 bases outside the gene matches. CDR3 sequence: CASSLSGTGVGVAELFF. In DNA, the CDR3 is TGCGCCAGCAGCTTGTCCGGGACAGGGGTCGGGGTCGCTGAACTGTTTTTT.

V and J are TRBV7-3 and TRBJ2-3, with D possibly matching TRBD1 (6 bases). The germline gives CDR1 SGHTA, CDR2 FQGTGA. Trimming took 6 bases from V and 10 from J, leaving 17 bases between them. There are 13 residues in the CDR3. The CDR3 loop reads CASRRDTQSAQYF. CDR3 nucleotide sequence: TGTGCCAGCAGACGGGACACCCAGAGCGCGCAGTATTTT.

The J gene is TRBJ2-5, the V gene TRBV12-5, with unresolved D. The V gene lost 2 bases and the J gene lost 1 base, with 5 bases spanning the gap. This CDR3 spans 13 amino acids. From germline, CDR1 is LGHNT and CDR2 FRNRAP. CDR3 sequence (DNA): TGTGCTAGTGGTTTGTGGCCCCAAGAGACCCAGTACTTC. As protein: CASGLWPQETQYF.